A single sample gave rise to the 30 T cell receptor beta chains below, sequenced in a study of T cell responses to AZD1222 COVID-19 vaccine. Here immunoSEQ multiplex PCR was the method, and the copy in TCRdb shows in-frame clones only, minus some. The repertoire holds approximately 46,000 clones, with over 85% as singletons. The starting material was peripheral blood, obtained 28 days after the second AZD1222 dose. All receptors come from an adult who received the AZD1222 COVID-19 vaccine.

J is TRBJ1-4 and V is TRBV28; TRBD1 matches at 10 bases. Unmatched junction bases numbered 4, after V lost 2 bases and J lost 7 bases. The CDR3 is made up of 15 amino acids. The germline V gene has CDR1 MDHEN and CDR2 SYDVKM. CDR3 DNA sequence: TGTGCCAGCAGTTTACAGACAGGGGGCGGTGAAAAACTGTTTTTT. Encoded protein: CASSLQTGGGEKLFF.

The chain links TRBV5-1 to TRBJ2-1, with D hard to call. V lost 0 bases and J lost 8, with 15 bases in between. This CDR3 region has 15 residues. The germline CDR1 and CDR2 sequences are SGHRS and YFSETQ. Written as DNA, the CDR3 is TGCGCCAGCAGCTTGGGCGGTTCGAGTCTGGATGAGCAGTTCTTC. Its translation is CASSLGGSSLDEQFF.

This clone was seen a single time. The gene calls are TRBV29-1 and TRBJ1-1; D is uncertain. The CDR3 runs to 14 residues. V was cut by 3 bases and J by 0 bases, with 11 bases left in between. Germline V lookup: CDR1 SQVTM, CDR2 ANQGSEA. The CDR3 spells CSVETFIMNTEAFF. Written as DNA, the CDR3 is TGCAGCGTTGAGACGTTTATAATGAACACTGAAGCTTTCTTT.

This sequence joins TRBV11-2 and TRBJ1-4; D may be TRBD1 (5 bases). The V end lost 4 bases, the J end lost 7 bases, and 16 bases lay between the germline ends. The germline V gene has CDR1 SGHAT and CDR2 FQNNGV. The CDR3 totals 15 residues. CDR3 bases: TGTGCCAGCAGCTCCCAAGGGGAAGTAGGTGAAAAACTGTTTTTT. Translation gives CASSSQGEVGEKLFF.

This rearrangement joins TRBV27 to TRBJ1-6; 8 bases align to TRBD1. There are 16 residues in the CDR3. Germline CDR1 is MNHEY and CDR2 is SMNVEV (reference sequence). V shed 5 bases and J 6 bases; nucleotides not matched to a gene: 9. CDR3 loop: CASSPTGTGFNSPLHF. CDR3 sequence (DNA): TGTGCCAGCAGTCCCACGGGGACAGGCTTTAATTCACCCCTCCACTTT.

The CDR3 spells CAIKKQGGDTEAFF. CDR3 bases: TGTGCCATCAAAAAACAGGGGGGGGACACTGAAGCTTTCTTT. The chain employs TRBV10-3 and TRBJ1-1; the match to TRBD1 covers 8 bases. Per the germline V gene, CDR1 is ENHRY and CDR2 is SYGVKD. The CDR3 consists of 14 residues. V lost 7 bases to trimming and J lost 3 bases; unmatched junction nucleotides: 7.

The CDR3 here is CASSLQQFYEQYF. In DNA form, the CDR3 reads TGTGCCAGCAGCTTACAACAATTCTACGAGCAGTACTTC. The chain combines TRBV7-9 with TRBJ2-7; D remains ambiguous. The V and J ends lost 2 bases and 3 bases respectively, with 8 bases between them. There are 13 residues in the CDR3. CDR1 is SEHNR, CDR2 FQNEAQ, per germline (reference sequence).

The chain couples TRBV19 to TRBJ1-3, with D perhaps matching TRBD1 (5 bases). The V end lost 6 bases, the J end lost 7 bases, and 13 bases lay between the germline ends. The germline V gene encodes CDR1 LNHDA and CDR2 SQIVND (reference sequence). The length of the CDR3 is 13 residues. The CDR3 spells CASSPYGGNTIYF. As DNA, the CDR3 is TGTGCCAGTAGCCCTTACGGGGGTAACACCATATATTTT.

J is TRBJ2-7 and V is TRBV6-5, with D possibly being TRBD1 or TRBD2 (5 bases each). The CDR3 has 14 residues. V lost 7 bases, J lost 5 bases, and 18 bases lay in between. Germline V gene lookup returns CDR1 MNHEY and CDR2 SVGAGI. The CDR3 is CASTPRGMGHEQYF. The CDR3 nucleotides read TGTGCCAGCACCCCCCGAGGGATGGGGCACGAGCAGTACTTC.

CDR3 coding DNA: TGTGCCAGCAGCCAAGATTGGGGCACAGATACGCAGTATTTT. Translated: CASSQDWGTDTQYF. The chain recombines TRBV14 with TRBJ2-3; no clear D gene. Germline assignment: CDR1 SGHDN and CDR2 FVKESK. Trimming removed 0 bases from V and 1 base from J, with 5 bases in between. The length of the CDR3 is 14 residues.

This chain connects TRBV7-9 to TRBJ1-6; D remains ambiguous. This CDR3 has 14 residues. The germline V gene encodes CDR1 SEHNR and CDR2 FQNEAQ (reference sequence). V was trimmed by 2 bases and J by 6 bases, leaving 8 bases between them. CDR3 sequence: CASSLRVTNSPLHF. CDR3 DNA sequence: TGTGCCAGCAGCTTAAGGGTTACTAATTCACCCCTCCACTTT. Complete variable domain (other parts from reference TRBV7-9 and TRBJ1-6): DTGVSQNPRHKITKRGQNVTFRCDPISEHNRLYWYRQTLGQGPEFLTYFQNEAQLEKSRLLSDRFSAERPKGSFSTLEIQRTEQGDSAMYLCASSLRVTNSPLHFGNGTRLTVT.

The gene calls are TRBV30 and TRBJ2-1; 9 bases fit TRBD2. The CDR3 is 15 residues long. J lost 8 bases, V lost 5 bases, and 13 bases had no gene match. Germline V gene sequence: CDR1 GTSNPN, CDR2 SVGIG (reference sequence). This CDR3 reads CAWSNGASGTYEQFF. The CDR3 DNA sequence: TGTGCCTGGTCCAACGGGGCTAGCGGGACATATGAGCAGTTCTTC.

The chain carries TRBV3-1 (or the pseudogene TRBV3-2) and TRBJ2-7; unclear D gene. In germline, CDR1 is LGHDT, CDR2 YNNKEL (reference sequence). V was clipped by 3 bases and J by 2 bases, with 5 bases between them. The CDR3 covers 12 residues. The CDR3 reads CASSQAAYEQYF. DNA of the CDR3: TGTGCCAGCAGCCAGGCCGCCTACGAGCAGTACTTC.

This clone was seen once. The rearrangement joins TRBV29-1 to TRBJ2-2; weak D call: TRBD2 (6 bases). Germline CDR1 reads SQVTM; CDR2 reads ANQGSEA. V dropped 4 bases and J dropped 6 bases, with 9 bases sitting between them. The CDR3 is made up of 12 amino acids. CDR3 protein: CSVGGAPGELFF. The CDR3 DNA reads TGCAGCGTTGGCGGGGCCCCCGGGGAGCTGTTTTTT.

This chain joins TRBV5-1 and TRBJ2-3; D might be TRBD1 (5 bases). This CDR3 region has 15 residues. Germline loops: CDR1 SGHRS, CDR2 YFSETQ. Trimming cost V 0 bases and J 1 base, with 9 bases left between them. CDR3 nucleotides: TGCGCCAGCAGCTTGGCTGGGGCAGGCACAGATACGCAGTATTTT. Amino acid sequence: CASSLAGAGTDTQYF.

The genes are TRBV28 and TRBJ2-1; the match to TRBD2 covers 8 bases. Trimming removed 3 bases from V and 4 bases from J; junction bases left unmatched: 2. There are 14 residues in the CDR3. The germline CDR1 and CDR2 sequences are MDHEN and SYDVKM. CDR3 loop: CASSLGTRYNEQFF. CDR3 DNA: TGTGCCAGCAGTTTGGGGACTAGATACAATGAGCAGTTCTTC. Full variable domain (missing parts from reference TRBV28 and TRBJ2-1): DVKVTQSSRYLVKRTGEKVFLECVQDMDHENMFWYRQDPGLGLRLIYFSYDVKMKEKGDIPEGYSVSREKKERFSLILESASTNQTSMYLCASSLGTRYNEQFFGPGTRLTVL.

This chain connects TRBV7-2 to TRBJ2-2, with 11 bases aligning to TRBD2. The CDR3 spans 15 residues. Trimming at V came to 5 bases and at J to 5 bases, leaving 4 bases not matched to a gene. Germline V gene data show CDR1 as SGHTA and CDR2 as FQGNSA. The CDR3 DNA follows: TGTGCCAGCAGCCAAACTAGCGGGAGAACCGGGGAGCTGTTTTTT. Translation gives CASSQTSGRTGELFF.

CDR3 amino acids: CASSFWAADTQYF. CDR3 coding DNA: TGTGCCAGCAGTTTTTGGGCAGCAGATACGCAGTATTTT. The chain combines TRBV12-3 or TRBV12-4 with TRBJ2-3; D unclear. The length of the CDR3 is 13 residues. With 3 bases removed from V and 4 bases from J, the gap between germline ends came to 8 bases.

The gene calls are TRBV5-6 and TRBJ2-4; 8 bases map to TRBD1. CDR1 and CDR2 (germline): SGHDT, YYEEEE. The CDR3 is made up of 14 amino acids. V dropped 5 bases and J dropped 7; count of bases not matched to a gene: 8. The CDR3 protein is CASRMTGDGNIQYF. CDR3 DNA: TGTGCCAGCAGGATGACAGGGGACGGGAACATTCAGTACTTC.

In this sample, this clone turned up once. V gene TRBV7-2 combines with J gene TRBJ2-7; 9 positions agree with TRBD1. J was trimmed by 2 bases and V by 5 bases; bases with no gene match: 4. From germline, CDR1 is SGHTA and CDR2 FQGNSA. The CDR3 sequence is 14 residues long. CDR3 in amino acids: CASSPGTGPYEQYF. In DNA form, the CDR3 reads TGTGCCAGCAGCCCTGGGACAGGGCCCTACGAGCAGTACTTC.

The V gene is TRBV7-2, the J gene TRBJ2-1; maybe TRBD2 (5 bases). This CDR3 comprises 16 residues. Trimming left V 3 bases short and J 0 bases short, with 12 bases between. In germline, CDR1 is SGHTA, CDR2 FQGNSA. CDR3 DNA: TGTGCCAGCAGCTTCGTAGGGAGCGGCTCCTACAATGAGCAGTTCTTC. It is translated as CASSFVGSGSYNEQFF.

This clone was found once. V gene TRBV7-9 combines with J gene TRBJ2-3; TRBD2 might be the D (5 bases). The CDR3 is 14 amino acids. The V gene lost 1 base and the J gene lost 11 bases, with 16 bases spanning the gap. Germline values: CDR1 SEHNR, CDR2 FQNEAQ (reference sequence). Written as DNA, the CDR3 is TGTGCCAGCAGCTTAGAAGGGCCAGTTGGGAGGCAGTATTTT. Translated, it gives CASSLEGPVGRQYF.

V usage is TRBV5-1 and J usage is TRBJ2-5, with 9 positions matching TRBD2. The V gene end was trimmed by 0 bases and the J gene end by 5 bases; junction bases not matched to a gene: 5. This CDR3 has 15 residues. Germline lookup yields CDR1 SGHRS and CDR2 YFSETQ. The CDR3 region is CASSLDLAGMETQYF. The CDR3 DNA is TGCGCCAGCAGCTTGGACCTAGCGGGAATGGAGACCCAGTACTTC.

This chain connects TRBV19 to TRBJ1-1, with no clear D. This CDR3 has 13 residues. CDR1 is LNHDA, CDR2 SQIVND, per germline (reference sequence). Trimming shortened V by 5 bases and J by 2 bases, and 9 bases separated the two germline ends. The CDR3 sequence: CASSAWINTEAFF. The CDR3 DNA reads as TGTGCCAGTAGTGCTTGGATCAACACTGAAGCTTTCTTT.

V and J are TRBV21-1 and TRBJ2-1; whether TRBD2, the table's D call, matches the DNA was not checked. TRBV21-1 is shown as a pseudogene. This CDR3 has 15 residues. CDR3 sequence: CASSRLAGAQNEQFF. The CDR3 DNA follows: TGTGCCAGCAGCCGGTTGGCGGGAGCTCAGAATGAGCAGTTCTTC.

The chain is built from TRBV2 and TRBJ2-7, with 11 nucleotides matching TRBD1. CDR1 is SNHLY and CDR2 is FYNNEI in the germline V gene. V shed 4 bases, J shed 3 bases, and the junction held 2 bases outside the gene matches. The CDR3 totals 14 residues. The CDR3 loop reads CASSGGQGGYEQYF. The CDR3 region has the DNA TGTGCCAGCAGTGGGGGACAGGGGGGCTACGAGCAGTACTTC.

The CDR3 spells CASSPSGRFPYEQYF. CDR3 bases: TGTGCCAGCAGCCCCTCCGGGAGGTTCCCCTACGAGCAGTACTTC. This rearrangement joins TRBV7-9 to TRBJ2-7; 7 positions match TRBD2. Germline-derived CDR1 and CDR2 are SEHNR and FQNEAQ (reference sequence). The V and J ends lost 5 bases and 2 bases, in that order; junction bases with no gene match: 9. The CDR3 spans 15 residues.

V usage is TRBV11-2 and J usage is TRBJ1-2; TRBD1 is a possible D gene (5 bases). Germline values: CDR1 SGHAT, CDR2 FQNNGV. Between the trimmed V and J ends, which lost 7 bases and 0 bases, there was a span of 15 bases. This CDR3 comprises 15 residues. The CDR3 is CASTRDSSANYGYTF. The CDR3 DNA sequence: TGTGCCAGCACCCGTGACAGCTCAGCTAACTATGGCTACACCTTC.

V is TRBV5-6 and J is TRBJ1-1; D gene uncertain. The CDR3 consists of 18 residues. CDR1 is SGHDT, CDR2 YYEEEE, per germline. Trimming removed 3 bases from V and 6 bases from J, with 27 bases in between. The CDR3: CASSSHLVRFSPNAEAFF. The CDR3 DNA is TGTGCCAGCAGCTCCCATCTTGTTAGGTTCTCCCCCAACGCTGAAGCTTTCTTT.

This clone was picked up one time. The chain carries TRBV6-5 and TRBJ2-3; 11 bases fit TRBD1. With 8 bases clipped from V and 4 bases from J, the junction kept 8 bases outside the gene matches. The CDR3 runs 15 residues. CDR1 and CDR2 (germline): MNHEY, SVGAGI. The CDR3 coding sequence is TGTGCCAGCTGGCCACCGGGACAGGGGGCAGATACGCAGTATTTT. This translates into CASWPPGQGADTQYF.